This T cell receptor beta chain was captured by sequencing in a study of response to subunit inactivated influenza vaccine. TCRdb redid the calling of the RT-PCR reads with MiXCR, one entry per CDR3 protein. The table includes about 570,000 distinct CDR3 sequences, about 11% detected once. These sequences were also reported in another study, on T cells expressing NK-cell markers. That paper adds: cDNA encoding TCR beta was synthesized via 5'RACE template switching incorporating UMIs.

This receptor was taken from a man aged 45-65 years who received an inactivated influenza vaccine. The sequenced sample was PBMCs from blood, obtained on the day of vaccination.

The CDR3 spells CASSLGVDSPDTQYF. CDR3 DNA: TGTGCCAGCAGTTTGGGGGTTGACAGTCCCGATACGCAGTATTTT. This rearrangement joins TRBV27 to TRBJ2-3, with D possibly being TRBD1 or TRBD2 (5 bases each). The V end lost 3 bases, the J end lost 6 bases, and 16 bases lay between the germline ends. Germline V gives CDR1 MNHEY, CDR2 SMNVEV (reference sequence). This CDR3 has 15 amino acids.